This T cell receptor beta chain stems from a study of blood T cell repertoires in COVID-19. At the level of the study: Spain, Italy and the United States supplied samples that represented acute and convalescent COVID-19. In each case, the material was cDNA or gDNA derived from T cells, B-cell-depleted T cells, or PBMCs.

Trimming took off 0 bases at V and 4 bases at J, with 12 bases between the two ends. Germline values: CDR1 SGHRS, CDR2 YFSETQ. The CDR3 covers 15 residues. Under the authors' procedure: Estimated nucleated cell counts came from reference gene primer amplification. Only in-frame clones appear in the TCRdb table, and some are missing; sequencing was by immunoSEQ multiplex PCR. V and J calls and clone size are those listed in that table; D and trimming were worked out from the DNA. Altogether 100,000 or so clones are present, over 75% being singletons, with the ten largest covering 11%. Sequenced sample: peripheral blood. This sequence originates from a woman in her 30s with acute or convalescent COVID-19. The chain employs TRBV5-1 and TRBJ2-3, with D possibly matching TRBD2 (6 bases). This chain's CDR3 is CASSLAGGSADTQYF. The CDR3 bases are TGCGCCAGCAGCTTGGCCGGAGGGTCCGCAGATACGCAGTATTTT.